This TCR beta chain appears in the sequencing data of a study of cytomegalovirus exposure and HLA in healthy donors. Study findings and constraints: Reports state that TCR beta sequences accurately predicted most subjects' HLA-A and HLA-B alleles.

This clone was seen a few times. The antigen is undetermined. The PCR contained 60 Vbeta and 13 Jbeta primers. Clones were read by immunoSEQ multiplex PCR, and TCRdb kept only the in-frame ones, dropping some. The sample includes fewer than 65,000 clones, about 82% seen only once; the top ten take roughly 1.6%. Germline V gene sequence: CDR1 MRHNA, CDR2 SNTAGT. V lost 0 bases to trimming and J lost 5 bases; unmatched junction nucleotides: 0. This CDR3 spans 15 amino acids. The donors gave bone marrow, and they were healthy. The rearrangement uses TRBV6-4 and TRBJ2-1; 11 nucleotides match TRBD2. What was sequenced was PBMCs. The source is a man aged 25-45 years in good health and CMV-seronegative. This chain's CDR3 is CASSDSLAGDNEQFF. CDR3 coding DNA: TGTGCCAGCAGTGACTCACTAGCGGGAGACAATGAGCAGTTCTTC.